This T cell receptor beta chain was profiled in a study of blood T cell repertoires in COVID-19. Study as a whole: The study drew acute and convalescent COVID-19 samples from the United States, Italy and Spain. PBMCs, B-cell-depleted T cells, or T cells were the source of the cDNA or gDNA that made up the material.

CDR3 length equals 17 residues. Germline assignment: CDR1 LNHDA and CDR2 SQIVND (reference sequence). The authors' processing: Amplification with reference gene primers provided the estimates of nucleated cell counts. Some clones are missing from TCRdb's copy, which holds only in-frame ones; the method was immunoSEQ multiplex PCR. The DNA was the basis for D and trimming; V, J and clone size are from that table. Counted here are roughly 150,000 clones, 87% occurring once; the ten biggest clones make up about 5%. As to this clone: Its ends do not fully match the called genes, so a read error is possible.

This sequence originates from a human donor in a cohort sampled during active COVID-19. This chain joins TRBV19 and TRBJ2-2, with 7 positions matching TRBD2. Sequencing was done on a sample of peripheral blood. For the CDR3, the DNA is TGTGTCAGTAGTATAATGGGTCCGGGAGGTCGCACCGGGGAGCTGTTTTTT. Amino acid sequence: CVSSIMGPGGRTGELFF.